This TCR beta chain is drawn from a study of cytomegalovirus exposure and HLA in healthy donors. Findings and limits, study-wide: Later work found most CMV-associated TCR beta chains apparently HLA-restricted. When analyzed later, a missense DCLRE1C variant was found to be linked to TCR beta V- and J-gene trimming. Roughly even sequencing depth across donors was the assumption behind the presence/absence analyses.

PCR primers comprised 60 Vbeta and 13 Jbeta primers. Clones were sequenced by immunoSEQ multiplex PCR, and TCRdb holds only the in-frame ones, with some missing. The table has approximately 130,000 clones, about 80% seen once. CDR3 length: 15 residues. Germline values: CDR1 PRHDT, CDR2 FYEKMQ (reference sequence). The V end was cut by 3 bases, the J end by 9 bases, with 15 bases between. Remarks on this clone: Its antigen is currently unknown.

The V call is TRBV13, the J call TRBJ1-6; D is undetermined. The source of this sequence is a woman under 30 in good health and CMV-seronegative. The material sequenced was PBMCs. The DNA for the CDR3 is TGTGCCAGCAGCTTTAACGGGTTTTTAAGTTCACCCCTCCACTTT. Its translation is CASSFNGFLSSPLHF.